A selection of T cell receptor beta chains follows, all from one sample in a study of T cell repertoires in cytomegalovirus infection. TCRdb passed the reads through MiXCR, listing each CDR3 protein once. The profile shows 450,000 to 550,000 distinct CDR3 sequences, about 15% of them singletons. The specimen was CD8+ T cells from PBMCs. The receptors were gathered from a human donor in good health (CMV status not recorded). Some clones in this sample may be carry-over from other donors' samples. Each CDR3 is given with its conserved first and last residue. The D gene is left open where the match is weak.

V gene: TRBV28; D gene: NA; CDR3 length: 14; CDR3 protein: CASRPGISGNTIYF
V gene: TRBV24-1; D gene: NA; CDR3 length: 13; CDR3 protein: CATGEGEGETQYF
V gene: TRBV6-6; D gene: TRBD2; CDR3 length: 20; CDR3 protein: CASSVLGLAGSRTRTDTQYF
V gene: TRBV6-5; D gene: TRBD2; CDR3 length: 16; CDR3 protein: CASSSSGSASYNEQFF
V gene: TRBV5-1; D gene: TRBD1; CDR3 length: 17; CDR3 protein: CASSSPKTGGNTGELFF
V gene: TRBV5-6; D gene: NA; CDR3 length: 15; CDR3 protein: CASSLTGASNQPQHF
V gene: TRBV7-9; D gene: TRBD2; CDR3 length: 14; CDR3 protein: CASSVLPGGYEQYF
V gene: TRBV4-1; D gene: NA; CDR3 length: 13; CDR3 protein: CASSQALNQPQHF
V gene: TRBV11-2; D gene: TRBD1; CDR3 length: 15; CDR3 protein: CASSLRGRIQETQYF
V gene: TRBV4-1; D gene: NA; CDR3 length: 16; CDR3 protein: CASSLLSATSSYEQYF
V gene: TRBV28; D gene: TRBD1; CDR3 length: 14; CDR3 protein: CASSSGDRGFEQYF
V gene: TRBV6-5; D gene: TRBD2; CDR3 length: 16; CDR3 protein: CASSYETSGGASEQYF